This entry lists 18 T cell receptor beta chains sequenced from one sample in a study of cytomegalovirus exposure and HLA in healthy donors. Primers: 60 Vbeta forward and 13 Jbeta reverse. TCRdb keeps only in-frame clones here, not all; method: immunoSEQ multiplex PCR. The sample yields 120,000 to 150,000 clones, roughly four fifths seen once. Sample: PBMCs. The receptors originated from a woman aged 45-60 years in good health and CMV-seropositive.

V is TRBV6-5 and J is TRBJ1-3; D is possibly TRBD1 (5 bases). The V gene's germline CDR1 is MNHEY and CDR2 SVGAGI. The CDR3 totals 15 residues. The V and J ends lost 6 bases and 2 bases respectively, with 14 bases between them. CDR3 coding DNA: TGTGCCAGCAGCCCCGCCAGGGTCCCTGGAAACACCATATATTTT. It yields the protein CASSPARVPGNTIYF.

The CDR3 nucleotides read TGTGCCAGCAGTTTAAAGTTCCCTACAGACGCCCAAGAGACCCAGTACTTC. Its translation is CASSLKFPTDAQETQYF. The gene calls are TRBV27 and TRBJ2-5, with D unclear. The ends were cut back, 2 bases at V and 1 base at J, with 17 bases in the middle. The germline V gene encodes CDR1 MNHEY and CDR2 SMNVEV (reference sequence). This CDR3 comprises 17 residues.

The chain recombines TRBV5-4 with TRBJ2-1, with TRBD2 matching over 9 bases. This CDR3 is 15 amino acids long. V dropped 0 bases and J dropped 2; count of bases not matched to a gene: 0. Germline V gene sequence: CDR1 SGHNT, CDR2 YYREEE (reference sequence). The CDR3 DNA follows: TGTGCCAGCAGCTTGGTAGCGGGGGCCTACAATGAGCAGTTCTTC. Translation: CASSLVAGAYNEQFF.

This chain links TRBV7-2 with TRBJ2-5; 9 nucleotides align to TRBD1. V was pared by 3 bases and J by 5 bases, with 4 bases of the junction left unmatched. Germline V gives CDR1 SGHTA, CDR2 FQGNSA. The CDR3 is 14 residues long. Here the CDR3 reads CASSLPTGGETQYF. DNA for the CDR3: TGTGCCAGCAGCTTGCCGACAGGGGGGGAGACCCAGTACTTC.

The chain combines TRBV11-3 with TRBJ2-7; 7 nucleotides line up with TRBD1. J was trimmed by 0 bases and V by 0 bases; bases with no gene match: 2. CDR1 and CDR2 from the germline V gene are SGHNT and YENEEA. The CDR3 sequence is 15 residues long. CDR3 in DNA: TGTGCCAGCAGCTTAGATGGACAGGACTCCTACGAGCAGTACTTC. Translated, it gives CASSLDGQDSYEQYF.

The V and J genes are TRBV6-5 and TRBJ1-6; 7 bases line up with TRBD1. The CDR3 has 15 amino acids. Trimming at V came to 0 bases and at J to 8 bases, leaving 4 bases not matched to a gene. Germline assignment: CDR1 MNHEY and CDR2 SVGAGI. CDR3 DNA sequence: TGTGCCAGCAGTTACTCCGACAGGGTGGATTCACCCCTCCACTTT. Its protein is CASSYSDRVDSPLHF.

The rearrangement uses TRBV4-3 and TRBJ2-1, with TRBD1 as a possible D gene (5 bases). This CDR3 comprises 16 residues. CDR1 and CDR2 from the germline V gene are LGHNA and YSLEER. V was cut by 4 bases and J by 3 bases, with 16 bases left in between. CDR3 DNA sequence: TGCGCCAGCAGCCCCGGTACCGGCAGGGTCTACAATGAGCAGTTCTTC. Translation gives CASSPGTGRVYNEQFF.

This sequence joins TRBV19 and TRBJ2-7; 10 nucleotides align to TRBD1. With 5 bases clipped from V and 3 bases from J, the junction kept 7 bases outside the gene matches. Germline V CDR1 and CDR2: LNHDA, SQIVND (reference sequence). This CDR3 is 15 amino acids long. This CDR3 is CASSDPGQGYYEQYF. CDR3 coding DNA: TGTGCCAGTAGTGACCCGGGACAGGGGTACTACGAGCAGTACTTC.

V usage is TRBV5-1 and J usage is TRBJ1-6, with 9 bases fitting TRBD1. With V trimmed by 7 bases and J by 9 bases, 8 bases remained unmatched. This CDR3 has 14 amino acids. Germline loops: CDR1 SGHRS, CDR2 YFSETQ. The CDR3 coding sequence is TGCGCCAGCCGAGGGACAGGGACGAGTTCACCCCTCCACTTT. Amino acids: CASRGTGTSSPLHF.

CDR3 coding DNA: TGTGCCAGCAGCCCAGACGCGGGGCTCCCTAACTATGGCTACACCTTC. Its protein product is CASSPDAGLPNYGYTF. The chain is built from TRBV5-6 and TRBJ1-2; perhaps TRBD1 as D (5 bases). Trimming cost V 4 bases and J 0 bases, with 16 bases left between them. From germline, CDR1 is SGHDT and CDR2 YYEEEE. The length of the CDR3 is 16 residues.

The genes are TRBV5-1 and TRBJ1-4, with D tentatively TRBD1 (5 bases). The CDR3 covers 14 residues. The V and J ends lost 7 bases and 0 bases respectively, with 10 bases between them. The germline gives CDR1 SGHRS, CDR2 YFSETQ. CDR3 protein: CASGSGPTNEKLFF. In nucleotides, the CDR3 is TGCGCCAGCGGGTCAGGGCCAACTAATGAAAAACTGTTTTTT.

CDR3 sequence reads: CASSLGSIDEAFF. The CDR3 nucleotides are TGTGCCAGCAGCTTGGGGAGTATTGATGAAGCTTTCTTT. The rearrangement joins TRBV7-9 to TRBJ1-1; no firm D call. Trimming took 3 bases from V and 7 from J, leaving 12 bases between them. The length of the CDR3 is 13 residues. Germline V lookup: CDR1 SEHNR, CDR2 FQNEAQ (reference sequence). The complete variable domain, with remaining parts taken from reference TRBV7-9 and TRBJ1-1, reads DTGVSQNPRHKITKRGQNVTFRCDPISEHNRLYWYRQTLGQGPEFLTYFQNEAQLEKSRLLSDRFSAERPKGSFSTLEIQRTEQGDSAMYLCASSLGSIDEAFFGQGTRLTVV.

The chain employs TRBV19 and TRBJ1-1; D may be TRBD1 (6 bases). This CDR3 contains 12 residues. The germline V and J ends were trimmed by 5 bases and 6 bases, with 10 bases remaining between them. Germline V gene lookup returns CDR1 LNHDA and CDR2 SQIVND (reference sequence). The CDR3 is CASSVEGAEAFF. As DNA, the CDR3 is TGTGCCAGTAGTGTTGAGGGGGCTGAAGCTTTCTTT.

This clone came up once. V and J are TRBV15 and TRBJ2-4; maybe TRBD1 (6 bases). The CDR3 runs 13 residues. Trimming left V 0 bases short and J 16 bases short, with 16 bases between. CDR1 is LNHNV, CDR2 YYDKDF, per germline (reference sequence). This CDR3 reads CATSRDRGDTLYF. The CDR3 region has the DNA TGTGCCACCAGCAGAGATCGAGGGGACACTCTTTACTTC.

In its sample, this clone was seen once. The V and J genes are TRBV5-6 and TRBJ2-2; the D gene is possibly TRBD2 (6 bases). This CDR3 contains 17 residues. Trimming removed 1 base at V and 5 bases at J, with 18 bases between. Per germline, CDR1 SGHDT and CDR2 YYEEEE. The CDR3 loop is CASSLTVAVQSTGELFF. The CDR3 nucleotides are TGTGCCAGCAGCTTGACCGTAGCGGTCCAGAGTACCGGGGAGCTGTTTTTT.

This clone was picked up a small number of times. The rearrangement uses TRBV7-6 and TRBJ1-5; TRBD1 matches at 7 bases. Losses at the gene ends were 3 bases for V and 0 bases for J; bases not matched to a gene: 5. The germline V gene has CDR1 SGHVS and CDR2 FNYEAQ. CDR3 length equals 16 residues. The CDR3: CASSFRGDYSNQPQHF. The CDR3, as DNA: TGTGCCAGCAGCTTCAGGGGGGATTATAGCAATCAGCCCCAGCATTTT.

This chain connects TRBV7-2 to TRBJ2-1, with a possible D match to TRBD2 (5 bases). V shed 1 base and J shed 8 bases, with 9 bases lying between them. The CDR3 is 13 amino acids. CDR1 is SGHTA, CDR2 FQGNSA, per germline. The CDR3, as DNA: TGTGCCAGCAGCTTAGATACTAGATATGAGCAGTTCTTC. As protein: CASSLDTRYEQFF.

The V gene is TRBV6-6, the J gene TRBJ1-3, with D possibly being TRBD1 (5 bases). CDR1 is MNHNY and CDR2 is SVGAGI in the germline V gene (reference sequence). Trimming pared 7 bases from V and 0 bases from J, leaving 16 bases between. This CDR3 comprises 16 residues. CDR3 bases: TGTGCCAGCACCTTAGGGCAGGGTACCTCTGGAAACACCATATATTTT. This gives the protein CASTLGQGTSGNTIYF.